The T cell receptor beta chain described here comes from a study of response to subunit inactivated influenza vaccine. Study-level findings and limits: It was suggested by the authors that few new T cells are recruited by each seasonal influenza vaccination.

TCRdb re-derived calls from the RT-PCR reads in MiXCR, one entry per CDR3 protein. The sample lists hundreds of thousands of distinct CDR3 sequences, more than 9% occurring once. With respect to this clonotype: Its antigen is unknown.

The CDR3 runs 13 residues. Germline CDR1 MDHEN, CDR2 SYDVKM. The germline V and J ends were trimmed by 6 bases and 7 bases, with 10 bases remaining between them. This clonotype was sampled from a man aged 50-60 years who received an inactivated influenza vaccine. Sequenced here: non-naive T cells sorted from PBMCs, sampled approximately 15 days before vaccination. V gene TRBV28 combines with J gene TRBJ1-6; D is undetermined. The CDR3 region is CASRKKANSPLHF. The DNA of the CDR3 is TGTGCCAGCAGAAAAAAGGCGAATTCACCCCTCCACTTT.